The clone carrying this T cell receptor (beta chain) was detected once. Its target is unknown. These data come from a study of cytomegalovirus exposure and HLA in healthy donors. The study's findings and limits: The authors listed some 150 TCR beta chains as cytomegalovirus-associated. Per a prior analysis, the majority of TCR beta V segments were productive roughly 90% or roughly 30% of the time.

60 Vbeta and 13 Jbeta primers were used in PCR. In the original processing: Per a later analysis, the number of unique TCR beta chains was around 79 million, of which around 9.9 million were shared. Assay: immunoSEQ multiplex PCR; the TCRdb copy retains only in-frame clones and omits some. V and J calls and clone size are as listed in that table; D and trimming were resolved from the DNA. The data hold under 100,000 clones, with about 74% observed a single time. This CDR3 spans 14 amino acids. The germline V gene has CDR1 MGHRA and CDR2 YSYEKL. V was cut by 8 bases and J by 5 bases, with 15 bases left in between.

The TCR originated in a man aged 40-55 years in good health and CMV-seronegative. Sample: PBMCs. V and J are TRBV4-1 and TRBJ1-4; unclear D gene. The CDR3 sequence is CASARLQRNEKLFF. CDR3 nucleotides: TGCGCCAGCGCCCGACTTCAGAGGAATGAAAAACTGTTTTTT.